This entry lists 21 T cell receptor beta chains sequenced from one sample in a study of PD-1 blockade in classical Hodgkin lymphoma. After autologous stem cell transplantation all patients relapsed, and prior brentuximab vedotin exposure differed between cohorts. Data came from immunoSEQ multiplex PCR; TCRdb stores just in-frame clones and leaves some out. The sample yields about 150,000 clones, 78% seen once. The material sequenced was peripheral blood mononuclear cells (PBMCs), taken before the second cycle of nivolumab. The source is a human donor with classical Hodgkin lymphoma.

The CDR3 here is CASSLQGQPTYEQYF. The CDR3, as DNA: TGTGCCAGCAGTTTACAGGGACAGCCGACCTACGAGCAGTACTTC. The rearrangement uses TRBV27 and TRBJ2-7, with 7 nucleotides matching TRBD1. CDR1 is MNHEY, CDR2 SMNVEV, per germline (reference sequence). CDR3 length equals 15 residues. The junction had 6 bases not matched to a gene; V was cut back by 2 bases and J by 2 bases.

This clone was detected only once. This chain connects TRBV5-6 to TRBJ2-1, with 8 bases fitting TRBD2. The CDR3 sequence is 15 residues long. With 4 bases clipped from V and 0 bases from J, the junction kept 3 bases outside the gene matches. Germline V gene lookup returns CDR1 SGHDT and CDR2 YYEEEE. For the CDR3, the DNA is TGTGCCAGCAGCCGCGGGGGGTTCTCCTACAATGAGCAGTTCTTC. It yields the protein CASSRGGFSYNEQFF.

This sequence joins TRBV29-1 and TRBJ1-6; the D gene is possibly TRBD1 (5 bases). V dropped 4 bases and J dropped 5 bases, with 9 bases sitting between them. CDR3 length equals 13 residues. Germline CDR1 is SQVTM and CDR2 is ANQGSEA. In nucleotides, the CDR3 is TGCAGCGTTGGGGGGGACGATAATTCACCCCTCCACTTT. This translates into CSVGGDDNSPLHF.

The DNA for the CDR3 is TGCGCCAGCAGCTTGGCAGTAGCGGTCCACGAGCAGTACTTC. It encodes CASSLAVAVHEQYF. The rearrangement joins TRBV5-1 to TRBJ2-7; D might be TRBD2 (6 bases). V dropped 0 bases and J dropped 5 bases, with 12 bases sitting between them. From germline, CDR1 is SGHRS and CDR2 YFSETQ. This CDR3 spans 14 amino acids.

This chain uses TRBV5-1 with TRBJ2-1; TRBD2 might be the D (5 bases). The CDR3 spans 15 residues. V lost 4 bases, J lost 3 bases, and 14 bases lay in between. The V gene's germline CDR1 is SGHRS and CDR2 YFSETQ. The CDR3 is CASSVGRGNYNEQFF. The DNA for the CDR3 is TGCGCCAGCAGCGTCGGACGGGGAAACTACAATGAGCAGTTCTTC.

This chain's CDR3 is CASSSRTEYGYTF. Written as DNA, the CDR3 is TGTGCCAGCAGCTCGAGGACAGAGTATGGCTACACCTTC. This rearrangement joins TRBV7-9 to TRBJ1-2; perhaps TRBD1 as D (6 bases). The CDR3 is made up of 13 amino acids. The germline CDR1 and CDR2 sequences are SEHNR and FQNEAQ (reference sequence). Trimming stripped 4 bases from V and 5 bases from J, with 11 bases between.

The rearrangement joins TRBV19 to TRBJ2-5, with 8 positions matching TRBD2. Germline loops: CDR1 LNHDA, CDR2 SQIVND (reference sequence). The V and J ends lost 5 bases and 0 bases, in that order; junction bases with no gene match: 2. There are 14 residues in the CDR3. CDR3 bases: TGTGCCAGTAGTCCCGGGGGGGACCAAGAGACCCAGTACTTC. As protein: CASSPGGDQETQYF.

This clone has just one count. This chain connects TRBV15 to TRBJ2-5; tentatively, D is TRBD1 (5 bases). The V end was cut by 0 bases, the J end by 3 bases, with 8 bases between. The CDR3 sequence is 14 residues long. Germline CDR1 reads LNHNV; CDR2 reads YYDKDF (reference sequence). The DNA of the CDR3 is TGTGCCACCAGCAGAGATATAGGGGAAGAGACCCAGTACTTC. It yields the protein CATSRDIGEETQYF.

Concerning this clone: A read error may explain this, as a much larger clone is one base away. At the DNA level, this CDR3 is encoded by other sequences in the same sample as well. V is TRBV5-4 and J is TRBJ1-2, with D unclear. The CDR3 has 12 amino acids. The germline CDR1 and CDR2 sequences are SGHNT and YYREEE (reference sequence). Between the trimmed V and J ends, which lost 0 bases and 4 bases, there was a span of 4 bases. CDR3 sequence: CASSLDSYGYTF. CDR3 nucleotides: TGTGCCAGCAGCTTGGACAGCTATGGCTACACCTTC.

The CDR3 loop is CASSTRTDLRDGSNYGYTF. CDR3 in DNA: TGTGCCAGCAGTACCCGGACAGACCTTAGAGACGGTTCTAACTATGGCTACACCTTC. The chain links TRBV27 to TRBJ1-2; possibly TRBD1 for D (6 bases). The CDR3 is 19 amino acids. Germline V gene lookup returns CDR1 MNHEY and CDR2 SMNVEV (reference sequence). The V end lost 5 bases, the J end lost 0 bases, and 25 bases lay between the germline ends.

This clone came up a few times. J is TRBJ2-7 and V is TRBV7-2; D is unclear. This CDR3 has 12 residues. V was pared by 2 bases and J by 3 bases, with 5 bases between. Germline CDR1 reads SGHTA; CDR2 reads FQGNSA. Here the CDR3 DNA reads TGTGCCAGCAGCTTAAGCCTCTACGAGCAGTACTTC. It encodes CASSLSLYEQYF.

The chain is built from TRBV29-1 and TRBJ1-2; TRBD1 aligns across 8 bases. Per the germline V gene, CDR1 is SQVTM and CDR2 is ANQGSEA. V lost 7 bases, J lost 3 bases, and 7 bases stayed unmatched. The CDR3 length is 13 residues. The CDR3 is CSGGQGADYGYTF. CDR3 coding DNA: TGCAGCGGGGGTCAGGGGGCGGACTATGGCTACACCTTC.

The chain couples TRBV7-2 to TRBJ1-5; D might be TRBD1 (6 bases). The V gene's germline CDR1 is SGHTA and CDR2 FQGNSA. V was pared by 1 base and J by 5 bases, with 9 bases between. The CDR3 contains 14 residues. In nucleotides, the CDR3 is TGTGCCAGCAGCTTAGGGACAGTTTATCAGCCCCAGCATTTT. Residues: CASSLGTVYQPQHF.

The rearrangement uses TRBV10-1 and TRBJ2-7; D is ambiguous. Between the trimmed V and J ends, which lost 2 bases and 2 bases, there was a span of 7 bases. The CDR3 covers 13 residues. Germline V gene lookup returns CDR1 WNHNN and CDR2 SYGVQD (reference sequence). For the CDR3, the DNA is TGCGCCAGCAGTGAGACAAACCCCTACGAGCAGTACTTC. It specifies CASSETNPYEQYF.

The table lists this clone with a few counts. V and J are TRBV7-6 and TRBJ1-1; unclear D gene. Trimming left V 5 bases short and J 5 bases short, with 6 bases between. The CDR3 is 11 residues long. Looked up from germline, CDR1 is SGHVS and CDR2 is FNYEAQ. The CDR3 region is CASSLGTEAFF. In nucleotides, the CDR3 is TGTGCCAGCAGCCTAGGTACTGAAGCTTTCTTT.

The chain recombines TRBV10-3 with TRBJ1-5; 7 bases fit TRBD1. With V trimmed by 0 bases and J by 4 bases, 3 bases remained unmatched. The CDR3 runs to 15 residues. Germline CDR1 is ENHRY and CDR2 is SYGVKD. The CDR3 region has the DNA TGTGCCATCAGTGAGTCGGGACAGTGGAATCAGCCCCAGCATTTT. Amino acid sequence: CAISESGQWNQPQHF.

This clone was counted a single time. Other DNA sequences in the same sample also yield this CDR3. The rearrangement joins TRBV18 to TRBJ1-1, with TRBD1 matching 8 bases. The CDR3 spans 14 residues. Unmatched junction bases numbered 4, after V lost 6 bases and J lost 1 base. Germline V gene data show CDR1 as KGHSH and CDR2 as LQKENI. CDR3 sequence: CASSPGGENTEAFF. CDR3 DNA sequence: TGTGCCAGCTCCCCAGGGGGCGAGAACACTGAAGCTTTCTTT. Combining the CDR3 with reference TRBV18 and TRBJ1-1 gives the whole variable domain NAGVMQNPRHLVRRRGQEARLRCSPMKGHSHVYWYRQLPEEGLKFMVYLQKENIIDESGMPKERFSAEFPKEGPSILRIQQVVRGDSAAYFCASSPGGENTEAFFGQGTRLTVV.

This clone has a handful of counts. The same CDR3 can be traced to other DNA sequences in this sample. The rearrangement uses TRBV5-6 and TRBJ2-5; 9 nucleotides match TRBD1. From germline, CDR1 is SGHDT and CDR2 YYEEEE. The CDR3 runs to 14 residues. V shed 4 bases, J shed 5 bases, and the junction held 6 bases outside the gene matches. Here the CDR3 reads CASSRGQGGETQYF. The CDR3 bases are TGTGCCAGCAGCCGGGGACAGGGAGGGGAGACCCAGTACTTC.

The chain uses TRBV11-2 and TRBJ2-4; D is unclear. The ends were cut back, 6 bases at V and 5 bases at J, with 5 bases in the middle. This CDR3 has 11 residues. Per germline, CDR1 SGHAT and CDR2 FQNNGV. CDR3 nucleotide sequence: TGTGCCAGCAGTCCGGAAAACATTCAGTACTTC. It translates to CASSPENIQYF.

The V gene is TRBV6-5, the J gene TRBJ1-6; D remains unclear. Germline V CDR1 and CDR2: MNHEY, SVGAGI. V was cut by 5 bases and J by 10 bases, with 12 bases left in between. This CDR3 region has 13 residues. In DNA form, the CDR3 reads TGTGCCAGCAGTCCAATTGCGGAGTCACCCCTCCACTTT. Translating gives CASSPIAESPLHF.

This rearrangement joins TRBV11-1 to TRBJ1-1, with unresolved D. The CDR3 spans 15 residues. Trimming stripped 3 bases from V and 0 bases from J, with 11 bases between. Germline values: CDR1 SGHAT, CDR2 FQDESV (reference sequence). The CDR3 spells CASSLGLAVNTEAFF. The CDR3 DNA reads TGTGCCAGCAGCTTGGGTTTGGCAGTGAACACTGAAGCTTTCTTT.